This T cell receptor beta chain was identified during a study of T cell changes during pregnancy in multiple sclerosis. Generated by immunoSEQ multiplex PCR, the TCRdb table keeps only in-frame clones and is missing some. There are about 38,000 clones in the sample; approximately 90% occur only once, and around 7.3% lies in the top ten. CDR1 is WSHSY, CDR2 SAAADI, per germline. V lost 3 bases to trimming and J lost 3 bases, with 14 bases between them. The CDR3 runs 16 residues. The sample in question was CD8+ T cells from peripheral blood mononuclear cells, obtained in the third trimester of pregnancy. The origin of this receptor is a female donor with multiple sclerosis, enrolled in a pregnancy study. The J gene is TRBJ1-4, the V gene TRBV10-2; tentative D call: TRBD1 (5 bases). As DNA, the CDR3 is TGCGCCAGCAGTGATCTACAGGAACGCCCTAATGAAAAACTGTTTTTT. Its protein product is CASSDLQERPNEKLFF.